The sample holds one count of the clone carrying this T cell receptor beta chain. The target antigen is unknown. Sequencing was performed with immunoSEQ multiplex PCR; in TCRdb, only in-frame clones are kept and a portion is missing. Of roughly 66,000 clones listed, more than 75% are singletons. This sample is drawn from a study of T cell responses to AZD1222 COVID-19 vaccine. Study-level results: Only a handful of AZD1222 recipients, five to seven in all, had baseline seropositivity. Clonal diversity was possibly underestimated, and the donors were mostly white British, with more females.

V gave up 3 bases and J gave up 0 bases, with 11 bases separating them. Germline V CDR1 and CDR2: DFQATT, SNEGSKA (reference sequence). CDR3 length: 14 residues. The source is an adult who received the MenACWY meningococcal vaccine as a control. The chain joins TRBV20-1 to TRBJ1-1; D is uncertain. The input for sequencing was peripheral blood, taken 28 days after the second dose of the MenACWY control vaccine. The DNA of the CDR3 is TGCAGTGCTAGTTCGGCAGAAATGAACACTGAAGCTTTCTTT. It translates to CSASSAEMNTEAFF.